At least ten counts were recorded for the clone carrying this T cell receptor (beta chain). As yet, its antigen is unknown. A single record per CDR3 protein comes from TCRdb applying MiXCR to the RT-PCR reads. The sample lists some 500,000 distinct CDR3 sequences; approximately 15% were seen once. The sample belongs to a study of response to subunit inactivated influenza vaccine. Study-wide results and caveats: The authors offered the suggestion that each seasonal influenza vaccination recruits few new T cells.

Looked up from germline, CDR1 is SGHKS and CDR2 is YYEKEE (reference sequence). The ends were cut back, 4 bases at V and 7 bases at J, with 8 bases in the middle. The CDR3 sequence is 12 residues long. The sequencing here drew on CD4+ T cells sorted from PBMCs, taken around 25 months after vaccination. The receptor's source is a man between 50 and 70 years old who received an inactivated influenza vaccine. The genes are TRBV5-5 and TRBJ2-2; D gene unclear. The chain's CDR3 is CASSKWDGELFF. CDR3 nucleotides: TGTGCCAGCAGCAAATGGGACGGGGAGCTGTTTTTT.